Below, 23 T cell receptor beta chains from the same sample are listed, as sequenced in a study of identical twins. TCRdb itself ran the 5' RACE reads through MiXCR, one entry per CDR3 protein. The sample has hundreds of thousands of distinct CDR3 sequences, approximately 20% seen once. These records were also assigned to another study, of yellow fever vaccine responses in identical twins.

The sequencing input was CD4+ T cells sorted from blood. Receptor source: a woman between 18 and 30 years old in good health.

This chain uses TRBV11-2 with TRBJ2-4, with D perhaps matching TRBD2 (6 bases). Germline V CDR1 and CDR2: SGHAT, FQNNGV. Trimming pared 3 bases from V and 4 bases from J, leaving 13 bases between. The CDR3 sequence is 15 residues long. CDR3: CASSFTGTLKNIQYF. CDR3 bases: TGTGCCAGCAGCTTCACCGGGACTTTAAAAAACATTCAGTACTTC.

This chain joins TRBV5-1 and TRBJ2-4; the match to TRBD1 covers 8 bases. The length of the CDR3 is 15 residues. Losses at the gene ends were 0 bases for V and 9 bases for J; bases not matched to a gene: 8. Germline CDR1 SGHRS, CDR2 YFSETQ. The CDR3 is CASSLAWGQEGIQYF. CDR3 nucleotide sequence: TGCGCCAGCAGCTTGGCCTGGGGACAGGAAGGCATTCAGTACTTC.

In its sample, this clonotype was seen a few times. V and J are TRBV5-1 and TRBJ2-2, with TRBD1 identical over 7 bases. V gave up 0 bases and J gave up 2 bases; unmatched junction bases: 4. From germline, CDR1 is SGHRS and CDR2 YFSETQ. The CDR3 consists of 16 residues. The CDR3 sequence is CASSLGGTANTGELFF. In nucleotides, the CDR3 is TGCGCCAGCAGCTTGGGTGGGACAGCAAACACCGGGGAGCTGTTTTTT.

This clonotype was seen only a few times. This chain uses TRBV15 with TRBJ2-3; TRBD2 aligns across 10 bases. This CDR3 spans 17 amino acids. Germline lookup yields CDR1 LNHNV and CDR2 YYDKDF (reference sequence). V dropped 4 bases and J dropped 3; count of bases not matched to a gene: 10. CDR3 amino acids: CATSTSYTSGVTDTQYF. The CDR3 nucleotides read TGTGCCACCAGCACTTCATATACTAGCGGGGTAACAGATACGCAGTATTTT.

In its sample, this clonotype was seen a few times. The chain employs TRBV5-1 and TRBJ2-7; 8 nucleotides line up with TRBD1. V dropped 4 bases and J dropped 2; count of bases not matched to a gene: 5. The germline gives CDR1 SGHRS, CDR2 YFSETQ. This CDR3 region has 14 residues. For the CDR3, the DNA is TGCGCCAGCAGCGTAGACAGGGGACCCTACGAGCAGTACTTC. Translated: CASSVDRGPYEQYF.

The table lists this clonotype with a few counts. The V call is TRBV9, the J call TRBJ2-2, with 12 nucleotides matching TRBD1. Trimming took 0 bases from V and 5 from J; bases not matched to a gene: 5. Germline V gene sequence: CDR1 SGDLS, CDR2 YYNGEE. The length of the CDR3 is 17 residues. This CDR3 is CASSVVEGQGATGELFF. Written as DNA, the CDR3 is TGTGCCAGCAGCGTAGTGGAGGGACAGGGGGCGACCGGGGAGCTGTTTTTT.

This clonotype was counted between two and nine times. This chain uses TRBV12-3 or TRBV12-4 with TRBJ1-5; 10 nucleotides agree with TRBD1. J was trimmed by 7 bases and V by 6 bases; bases with no gene match: 6. This CDR3 spans 14 amino acids. In DNA form, the CDR3 reads TGTGCCAGCAGCCGCGGGACAGGGGCCCAGCCCCAGCATTTT. Its translation is CASSRGTGAQPQHF.

The chain couples TRBV7-2 to TRBJ2-3; TRBD2 aligns across 11 bases. The V and J ends lost 5 bases and 6 bases, in that order; junction bases with no gene match: 10. CDR3 length: 16 residues. Germline CDR1 reads SGHTA; CDR2 reads FQGNSA. The CDR3 reads CASSRRRSGGADTQYF. The CDR3 coding sequence is TGTGCCAGCAGCCGAAGGCGTAGCGGGGGGGCCGATACGCAGTATTTT.

There are a few counts of this clonotype. The chain is built from TRBV7-7 and TRBJ2-3; TRBD1 might be the D (5 bases). Trimming left V 4 bases short and J 2 bases short, with 13 bases between. Germline-derived CDR1 and CDR2 are SSHAT and FNYEAQ (reference sequence). CDR3 size: 15 residues. CDR3 region: CASSSSGSNTDTQYF. CDR3 nucleotide sequence: TGTGCCAGCAGCTCTTCAGGGTCCAACACAGATACGCAGTATTTT. The variable domain in full, completed from reference TRBV7-7 and TRBJ2-3, reads GAGVSQSPRYKVTKRGQDVTLRCDPISSHATLYWYQQALGQGPEFLTYFNYEAQPDKSGLPSDRFSAERPEGSISTLTIQRTEQRDSAMYRCASSSSGSNTDTQYFGPGTRLTVL.

This chain connects TRBV5-1 to TRBJ2-1; 9 bases agree with TRBD1. V lost 3 bases and J lost 0; bases outside the gene matches: 4. The germline V gene has CDR1 SGHRS and CDR2 YFSETQ. The CDR3 is made up of 16 amino acids. DNA for the CDR3: TGCGCCAGCAGCTACGGACAGGGGAGCTCCTACAATGAGCAGTTCTTC. This gives the protein CASSYGQGSSYNEQFF.

This clonotype has more than one count but fewer than ten. The V and J genes are TRBV5-1 and TRBJ2-5; TRBD2 agrees at 9 bases. Per the germline V gene, CDR1 is SGHRS and CDR2 is YFSETQ. With 0 bases clipped from V and 0 bases from J, the junction kept 6 bases outside the gene matches. The CDR3 has 17 amino acids. Here the CDR3 reads CASSLATLAGNQETQYF. The CDR3 nucleotides read TGCGCCAGCAGCTTGGCCACGCTAGCGGGGAACCAAGAGACCCAGTACTTC.

This clonotype was counted a few times. The rearrangement uses TRBV5-1 and TRBJ2-1; TRBD2 is a possible D gene (5 bases). This CDR3 spans 15 amino acids. Per germline, CDR1 SGHRS and CDR2 YFSETQ. V lost 0 bases to trimming and J lost 7 bases, with 14 bases between them. The CDR3 sequence: CASSLVDSSLNEQFF. DNA for the CDR3: TGCGCCAGCAGCTTGGTGGACTCAAGCCTAAATGAGCAGTTCTTC.

This clonotype has just a few counts. This chain links TRBV12-3 or TRBV12-4 with TRBJ1-3; TRBD1 might be the D (5 bases). CDR3 length: 15 amino acids. V lost 3 bases and J 4 bases, leaving 13 bases between the germline ends. The CDR3 DNA sequence: TGTGCCAGCAGTTTGGGGCCCCCGGTGGGAAACACCATATATTTT. Amino acid sequence: CASSLGPPVGNTIYF.

The V and J genes are TRBV4-1 and TRBJ1-5, with a possible D match to TRBD1 (5 bases). Germline V gives CDR1 MGHRA, CDR2 YSYEKL. Trimming pared 1 base from V and 2 bases from J, leaving 21 bases between. The CDR3 totals 19 residues. CDR3 amino acids: CASSQGKGRGPRGNQPQHF. The CDR3 region has the DNA TGCGCCAGCAGCCAAGGCAAGGGTCGGGGACCCCGGGGCAATCAGCCCCAGCATTTT.

V usage is TRBV5-1 and J usage is TRBJ2-5; D possibly matches TRBD1 or TRBD2 (6 bases each). CDR3 length: 15 amino acids. V lost 1 base, J lost 2 bases, and 12 bases lay in between. Germline V gene data show CDR1 as SGHRS and CDR2 as YFSETQ. CDR3 amino acids: CASSLNRGGQETQYF. The CDR3, as DNA: TGCGCCAGCAGCTTGAACCGAGGGGGGCAAGAGACCCAGTACTTC. Full variable domain (rest looked up from reference TRBV5-1 and TRBJ2-5): KAGVTQTPRYLIKTRGQQVTLSCSPISGHRSVSWYQQTPGQGLQFLFEYFSETQRNKGNFPGRFSGRQFSNSRSEMNVSTLELGDSALYLCASSLNRGGQETQYFGPGTRLLVL.

This clonotype appeared a few times. The genes are TRBV18 and TRBJ2-1, with 11 bases fitting TRBD2. This CDR3 spans 15 amino acids. Germline values: CDR1 KGHSH, CDR2 LQKENI. V shed 3 bases, J shed 5 bases, and the junction held 3 bases outside the gene matches. CDR3: CASSPGLAENNEQFF. The CDR3 nucleotides are TGTGCCAGCTCACCGGGACTAGCGGAGAACAATGAGCAGTTCTTC.

This clonotype occurred a few times. The V gene is TRBV29-1, the J gene TRBJ2-2; TRBD1 agrees at 7 bases. The junction had 4 bases not matched to a gene; V was cut back by 3 bases and J by 0 bases. The CDR3 extends over 15 amino acids. Looked up from germline, CDR1 is SQVTM and CDR2 is ANQGSEA. The CDR3 loop is CSVETGPSNTGELFF. The CDR3 bases are TGCAGCGTTGAGACAGGGCCCTCGAACACCGGGGAGCTGTTTTTT.

In its sample, this clonotype was seen a few times. This sequence joins TRBV19 and TRBJ2-7; TRBD1 agrees at 11 bases. Per germline, CDR1 LNHDA and CDR2 SQIVND (reference sequence). Trimming took 3 bases from V and 4 from J; bases not matched to a gene: 5. This CDR3 region has 15 residues. CDR3 nucleotides: TGTGCCAGTAGTATTTCGGGACAGGGGGGTTACGAGCAGTACTTC. Its protein product is CASSISGQGGYEQYF.

The chain is built from TRBV5-1 and TRBJ2-5, with 7 bases lining up with TRBD1. There are 17 residues in the CDR3. The V and J ends lost 5 bases and 4 bases, in that order; junction bases with no gene match: 17. CDR1 and CDR2 (germline): SGHRS, YFSETQ. CDR3 sequence (DNA): TGCGCCAGCAGTCACCTGACAGGGACGATTGAGGGAGAGACCCAGTACTTC. Translating gives CASSHLTGTIEGETQYF.

The chain is built from TRBV24-1 and TRBJ2-3, with a possible D match to TRBD2 (6 bases). V dropped 4 bases and J dropped 4 bases, with 14 bases sitting between them. The CDR3 has 15 residues. Per germline, CDR1 KGHDR and CDR2 SFDVKD. The CDR3 coding sequence is TGTGCCACCAGTGAGAGCGGGTTAAGCGCAGATACGCAGTATTTT. This codes for CATSESGLSADTQYF.

J is TRBJ2-3 and V is TRBV4-1; D unclear. This CDR3 contains 12 residues. Germline CDR1 MGHRA, CDR2 YSYEKL. The ends were cut back, 0 bases at V and 8 bases at J, with 6 bases in the middle. Here the CDR3 reads CASSQDTGTQYF. CDR3 bases: TGCGCCAGCAGCCAAGATACGGGTACGCAGTATTTT.

CDR3 bases: TGTGCCAGCACGGGGGTTAGCTATGGCTACACCTTC. Its protein is CASTGVSYGYTF. The chain recombines TRBV6-1 with TRBJ1-2; D might be TRBD1 (5 bases). The CDR3 length is 12 residues. V lost 7 bases and J lost 4, with 10 bases in between. CDR1 is MNHNS, CDR2 SASEGT, per germline.

CDR3 sequence (DNA): TGTGCCAGCATCGGTGCTAACTATGGCTACACCTTC. This encodes CASIGANYGYTF. The chain recombines TRBV25-1 with TRBJ1-2; unclear D gene. From germline, CDR1 is MGHDK and CDR2 SYGVNS. V was pared by 7 bases and J by 0 bases, with 6 bases between. This CDR3 contains 12 residues.